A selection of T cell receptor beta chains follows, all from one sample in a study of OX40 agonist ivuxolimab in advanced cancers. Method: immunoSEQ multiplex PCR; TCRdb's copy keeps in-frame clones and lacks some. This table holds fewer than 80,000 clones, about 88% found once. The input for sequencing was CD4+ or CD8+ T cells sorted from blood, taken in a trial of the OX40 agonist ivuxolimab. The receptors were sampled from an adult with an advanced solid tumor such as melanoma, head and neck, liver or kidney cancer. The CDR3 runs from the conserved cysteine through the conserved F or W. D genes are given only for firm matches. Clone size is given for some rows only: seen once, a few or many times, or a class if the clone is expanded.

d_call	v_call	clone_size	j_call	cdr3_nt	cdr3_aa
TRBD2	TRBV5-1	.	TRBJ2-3	TGCGCCAGCAGCGTCGGACTAGCGGGGATAGTCACAGATACGCAGTATTTT	CASSVGLAGIVTDTQYF
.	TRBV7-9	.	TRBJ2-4	TGTGCCAGCAGCTTAGTCTTGGTACAGAAGCCTTTAGCCAAAAACATTCAGTACTTC	CASSLVLVQKPLAKNIQYF
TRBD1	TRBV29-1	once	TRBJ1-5	TGCAGCGTTGTTCCAGGGGGAAATCAGCCCCAGCATTTT	CSVVPGGNQPQHF
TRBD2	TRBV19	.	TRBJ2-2	TGTGCCAGTACTGGCGGGGGGGCCCGCACCGGGGAGCTGTTTTTT	CASTGGGARTGELFF
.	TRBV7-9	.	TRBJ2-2	TGTGCCAGCAGCTTAGCGGGGGGCAACACCGGGGAGCTGTTTTTT	CASSLAGGNTGELFF
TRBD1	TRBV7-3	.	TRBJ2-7	TGTGCCAGCAGCGCTAGCCGGACAGGGAACAGATACGAGCAGTACTTC	CASSASRTGNRYEQYF
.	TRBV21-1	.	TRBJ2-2	TGTGCCAGCAGCAACCCCTATGACAGGACCCCATTTAACACCGGGGAGCTGTTTTTT	CASSNPYDRTPFNTGELFF
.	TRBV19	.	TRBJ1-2	TGTGCCAGTAGTCCCGAGTTAAATCCGAACTATGGCTACACCTTC	CASSPELNPNYGYTF
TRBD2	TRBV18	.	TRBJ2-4	TGTGCCAGCTCACCGGGAGGGTCGGCCAAAAACATTCAGTACTTC	CASSPGGSAKNIQYF
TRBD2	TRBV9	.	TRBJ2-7	TGTGCCAGCAGCCCCAGAGGTGCTAGCGGGGGATACGAGCAGTACTTC	CASSPRGASGGYEQYF
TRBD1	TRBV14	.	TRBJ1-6	TGTGCCAGCAGCCAAGTGGGGACAGGGCGATCACCCCTCCACTTT	CASSQVGTGRSPLHF
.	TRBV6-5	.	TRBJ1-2	TGTGCCAGCAGTTACCGGACTAAGGGCGTCGCGCGGGGCTACACCTTC	CASSYRTKGVARGYTF
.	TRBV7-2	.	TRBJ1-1	TGTGCCAGCAGCTTACTCTGGCCGCAGAACACTGAAGCTTTCTTT	CASSLLWPQNTEAFF
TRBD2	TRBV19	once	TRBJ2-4	TGTGCCAGTAGTACCCGGACTAGCGGGGGGGAAACTTTAGCCAAAAACATTCAGTACTTC	CASSTRTSGGETLAKNIQYF
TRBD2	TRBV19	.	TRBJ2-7	TGTGCCAGTAGGCCGCCAGGGGCTAGCGGGGCCAACGAGCAGTACTTC	CASRPPGASGANEQYF
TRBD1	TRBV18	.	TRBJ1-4	TGTGCCAGCTCGGAGACAGGGGCGAAAGAAAAACTGTTTTTT	CASSETGAKEKLFF
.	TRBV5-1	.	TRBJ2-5	TGCGCCAGCAGACTCCAAGAGACCCAGTACTTC	CASRLQETQYF
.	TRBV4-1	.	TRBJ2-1	TGCGCCAGCGGGGAAACGAGCTCCTACAATGAGCAGTTCTTC	CASGETSSYNEQFF
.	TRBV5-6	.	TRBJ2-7	TGTGCCAGCAGCTTGAAATATCCAGTGGCCAGGAACGAACAGTACTTC	CASSLKYPVARNEQYF
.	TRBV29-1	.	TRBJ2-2	TGCAGCGTTGCCCACCTTTTCTCCGGGGAGCTGTTTTTT	CSVAHLFSGELFF
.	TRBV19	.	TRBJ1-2	TGTGCCAGTAAGGTGGAAGCTAACTATGGCTACACCTTC	CASKVEANYGYTF
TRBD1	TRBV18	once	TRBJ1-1	TGTGCCAGCTCACCAATACAGGGGGTCTTTGCGAACACTGAAGCTTTCTTT	CASSPIQGVFANTEAFF
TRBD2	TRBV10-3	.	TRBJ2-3	TGTGCCATCAGTCCCTCCCCCGGGACTACCAATACTTACTCACAATATACGCAGTATTTT	CAISPSPGTTNTYSQYTQYF
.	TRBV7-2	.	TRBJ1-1	TGTGCCAGCAGCCCCCAGAGAACTGAAGCTTTCTTT	CASSPQRTEAFF
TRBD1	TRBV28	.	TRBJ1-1	TGTGCCAGCAGTTTGGCGCCACCTACAGGGGTCTTTAAAGCTTTCTTT	CASSLAPPTGVFKAFF
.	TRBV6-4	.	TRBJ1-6	TGTGCCAGCAGTGACGTTGGGGAGTATAATTCACCCCTCCACTTT	CASSDVGEYNSPLHF
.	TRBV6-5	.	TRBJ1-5	TGTGCCAGCAGTTACTCGGCCACAACTAATCAGCCCCAGCATTTT	CASSYSATTNQPQHF
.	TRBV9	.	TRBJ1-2	TGTGCCAGCAGCGTAGATAGGGGGACGGGTGGCTACACCTTC	CASSVDRGTGGYTF
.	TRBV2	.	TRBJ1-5	TGTGCCAGCAGTGAAGCCCGGGGAGGTTCGCCCCAGCATTTT	CASSEARGGSPQHF
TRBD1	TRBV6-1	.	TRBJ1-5	TGTGCCAGCAGTGAAGCCCAGGGGGGAAGCTATAGCAATCAGCCCCAGCATTTT	CASSEAQGGSYSNQPQHF
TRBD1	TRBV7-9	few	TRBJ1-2	TGTGCCAGCAGAAAGACAGGGGACTATGGCTACACCTTC	CASRKTGDYGYTF
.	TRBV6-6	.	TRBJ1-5	TGTGCCAGCAGTTACGGGGCTATATATGAGCCCCAGCATTTT	CASSYGAIYEPQHF
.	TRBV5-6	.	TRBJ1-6	TGTGCCAGCAGCTTTGGGCGACAGAGAAATAATTCACCCCTCCACTTT	CASSFGRQRNNSPLHF
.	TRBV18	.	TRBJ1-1	TGTGCCAGCTCACCCGGCCTGAACACTGGAGCTTTCTTT	CASSPGLNTGAFF
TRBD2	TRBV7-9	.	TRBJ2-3	TGTGCCAGCAGCTCACCCCGGACCGGGGGCCTAGCGGGGGGAGGTACGCAGTATTTT	CASSSPRTGGLAGGGTQYF
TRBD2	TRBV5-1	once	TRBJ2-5	TGCGCCAGCAGCTTGACTAGCGGGGGGCTCCAAGAGACCCAGTACTTC	CASSLTSGGLQETQYF
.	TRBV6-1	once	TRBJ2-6	TGTGCCAGCAGTGATTTGGGCTCTGGGGCCAACGTCCTGACTTTC	CASSDLGSGANVLTF
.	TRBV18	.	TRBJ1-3	TGTGCCAGCTCACCCGCCGGCAGCTCTGGAAACACCATATATTTT	CASSPAGSSGNTIYF
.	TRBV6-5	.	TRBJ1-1	TGTGCCAGCAGTGCCCACAATCCGGGGAACACTGAAGCTTTCTTT	CASSAHNPGNTEAFF
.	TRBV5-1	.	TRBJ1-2	TGCGCCAGCAGCTTGGCGGGGCTACTGGTCTATGGCTACACCTTC	CASSLAGLLVYGYTF
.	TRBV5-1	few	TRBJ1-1	TGCGCCAGCAGCTCGGCGGGGGGCGAAGCTTTCTTT	CASSSAGGEAFF
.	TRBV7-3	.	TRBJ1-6	TGTGCCAGCAGCCCGCGGGCAGGGGATAATTCACCCCTCCACTTT	CASSPRAGDNSPLHF
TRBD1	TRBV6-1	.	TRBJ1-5	TGTGCCAGCAGTGGAGGGACAGGGGGTCAGCCCCAGCATTTT	CASSGGTGGQPQHF